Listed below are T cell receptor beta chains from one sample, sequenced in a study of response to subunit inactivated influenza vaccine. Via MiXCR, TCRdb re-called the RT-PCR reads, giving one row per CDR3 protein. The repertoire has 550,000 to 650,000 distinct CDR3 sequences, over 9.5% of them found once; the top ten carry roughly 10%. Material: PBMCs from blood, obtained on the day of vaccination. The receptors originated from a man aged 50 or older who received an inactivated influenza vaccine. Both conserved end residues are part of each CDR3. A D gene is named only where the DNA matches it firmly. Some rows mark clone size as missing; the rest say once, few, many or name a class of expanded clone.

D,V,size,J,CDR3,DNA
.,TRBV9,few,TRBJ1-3,CASSGASPGNTIYF,TGTGCCAGCAGCGGTGCGAGCCCTGGAAACACCATATATTTT
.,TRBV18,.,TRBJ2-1,CASSLGVPPVNEQFF,TGTGCCAGCTCACTCGGGGTACCCCCCGTTAATGAGCAGTTCTTC
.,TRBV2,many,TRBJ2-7,CASTGAYEQYF,TGTGCCAGCACCGGGGCCTACGAGCAGTACTTC
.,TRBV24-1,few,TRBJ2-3,CATSDLQMGFGTDTQYF,TGTGCCACCAGTGATTTGCAAATGGGGTTCGGGACAGATACGCAGTATTTT
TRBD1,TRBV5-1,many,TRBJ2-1,CASSLQGDNEQFF,TGCGCCAGCAGCTTACAGGGGGACAATGAGCAGTTCTTC
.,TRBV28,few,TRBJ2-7,CASSFINGVYEQYF,TGTGCCAGCAGTTTTATTAACGGGGTCTACGAGCAGTACTTC
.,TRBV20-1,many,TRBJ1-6,CSARPADWDNSPLHF,TGCAGTGCTAGACCGGCGGACTGGGATAATTCACCCCTCCACTTT
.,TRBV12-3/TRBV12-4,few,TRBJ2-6,CASSPPGWVSGANVLTF,TGTGCCAGCAGTCCCCCAGGGTGGGTCTCTGGGGCCAACGTCCTGACTTTC
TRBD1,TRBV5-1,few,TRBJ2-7,CASSRDSGPYEQYF,TGCGCCAGCAGCCGGGACAGCGGACCCTACGAGCAGTACTTC
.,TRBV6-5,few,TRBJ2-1,CASSYSKGHGGVF,TGTGCCAGCAGTTACTCGAAGGGGCACGGCGGGGTCTTC
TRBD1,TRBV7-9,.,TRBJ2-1,CASSLSQGAQNEQFF,TGTGCCAGCAGCTTATCGCAGGGGGCGCAGAATGAGCAGTTCTTC
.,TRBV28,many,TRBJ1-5,CASDQGSSVQPQHF,TGTGCCAGCGACCAGGGGAGTTCGGTTCAGCCCCAGCATTTT
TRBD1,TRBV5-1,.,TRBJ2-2,CASNRRRGQGRNTGELFF,TGCGCCAGCAACAGGCGTAGGGGACAGGGCCGGAACACCGGGGAGCTGTTTTTT
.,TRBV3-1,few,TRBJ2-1,CASSSGSLVGNEQFF,TGTGCCAGCAGCTCCGGGAGTTTAGTGGGCAATGAGCAGTTCTTC
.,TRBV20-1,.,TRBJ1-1,CSASPLQAEAFF,TGCAGTGCCTCCCCGTTGCAGGCTGAAGCTTTCTTT
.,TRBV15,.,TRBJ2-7,CATSRGKLYEQYF,TGTGCCACCAGCAGAGGTAAACTATACGAGCAGTACTTC
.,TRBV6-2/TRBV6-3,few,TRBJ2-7,CASSYGRAPYEQYF,TGTGCCAGCAGTTACGGGCGGGCTCCCTACGAGCAGTACTTC
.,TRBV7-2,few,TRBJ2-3,CASSLVRESTDTQYF,TGTGCCAGCAGCTTAGTTAGGGAAAGCACAGATACGCAGTATTTT
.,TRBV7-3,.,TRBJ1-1,CASSRNQGMNTEAFF,TGTGCCAGCAGCCGGAACCAGGGAATGAACACTGAAGCTTTCTTT
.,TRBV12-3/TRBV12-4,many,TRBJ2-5,CASSLGIGETQYF,TGTGCCAGCAGTTTAGGAATAGGGGAGACCCAGTACTTC